A selection of T cell receptor beta chains follows, all from one sample in a study of T cell responses to AZD1222 COVID-19 vaccine. Produced via immunoSEQ multiplex PCR; TCRdb's table is partial and in-frame only. The repertoire includes 70,000 to 95,000 clones, more than 70% of them detected once, and about 20% sits in the top ten. The source was peripheral blood, collected on day 0 of AZD1222 vaccination. All receptors come from an adult in good health. CDR3s include the opening cysteine and the closing phenylalanine or tryptophan. Fields, in order: J gene, V gene, D gene, clone size, CDR3 protein, CDR3 DNA. A D gene is named only where the DNA matches it firmly. Expanded clones get a size class; other rows say once, few or many, or leave the size out.

TRBJ2-7,TRBV5-4,TRBD2,.,CASSGGFGVAGVPEQYF,TGTGCCAGCAGCGGGGGGTTCGGGGTAGCGGGAGTTCCCGAGCAGTACTTC
TRBJ2-1,TRBV14,.,.,CASSQDRASLSYNEQFF,TGTGCCAGCAGCCAAGATCGGGCCTCACTCTCCTACAATGAGCAGTTCTTC
TRBJ1-2,TRBV5-1,TRBD1,.,CASSSPEGAYGYTF,TGCGCCAGCAGCTCCCCGGAGGGGGCCTATGGCTACACCTTC
TRBJ1-1,TRBV2,.,.,CASSDDRGVNTEAFF,TGTGCCAGCAGTGACGATCGAGGAGTGAACACTGAAGCTTTCTTT
TRBJ1-3,TRBV6-6,TRBD1,.,CASSPSGTGAGNTIYF,TGTGCCAGCAGTCCCTCCGGGACAGGGGCTGGAAACACCATATATTTT
TRBJ2-3,TRBV7-2,.,.,CASGPSTDTQYF,TGTGCCAGCGGGCCCAGCACAGATACGCAGTATTTT
TRBJ2-7,TRBV7-8,TRBD2,once,CASTVGSLSYGGRTEQYF,TGTGCCAGCACTGTTGGGAGTTTAAGCTACGGCGGGAGGACCGAGCAGTACTTC
TRBJ1-2,TRBV27,TRBD1,.,CASSLTAGGMRSYGYTF,TGTGCCAGCAGTTTAACGGCAGGGGGGATGAGAAGCTATGGCTACACCTTC
TRBJ1-5,TRBV5-5,.,once,CASSFSPGQPQHF,TGTGCCAGCAGCTTTTCCCCGGGGCAGCCCCAGCATTTT
TRBJ2-7,TRBV7-9,.,.,CASSLGAGNEQYF,TGTGCCAGCAGCTTGGGTGCAGGGAACGAGCAGTACTTC
TRBJ2-2,TRBV5-6,.,.,CASSQVEGYTGELFF,TGTGCCAGCAGCCAAGTAGAGGGCTACACCGGGGAGCTGTTTTTT
TRBJ1-3,TRBV5-4,.,.,CASSSREGSSGNTIYF,TGTGCCAGCAGCTCCCGAGAGGGGTCATCTGGAAACACCATATATTTT
TRBJ2-1,TRBV5-4,TRBD2,.,CASQAGVYQNEQFF,TGTGCCTCGCAAGCGGGAGTTTATCAGAATGAGCAGTTCTTC
TRBJ1-6,TRBV6-6,.,many,CASSSGTLGSLHF,TGTGCCAGCAGTTCTGGCACCTTAGGATCCCTCCACTTT
TRBJ2-3,TRBV3-1/TRBV3-2,.,.,CASSQGPGPGDTQYF,TGTGCCAGCAGCCAAGGTCCAGGGCCAGGGGATACGCAGTATTTT
TRBJ2-1,TRBV21-1,.,.,CASSKGKVLKSNEQFF,TGTGCCAGCAGCAAAGGCAAGGTCCTAAAATCCAATGAGCAGTTCTTC
TRBJ1-3,TRBV3-1/TRBV3-2,.,.,CASSLRGTVTGNTIYF,TGTGCCAGCAGCCTTCGGGGAACGGTCACTGGAAACACCATATATTTT
TRBJ1-5,TRBV18,.,once,CASFPGGARNQPQHF,TGTGCCAGCTTCCCGGGAGGGGCGCGCAATCAGCCCCAGCATTTT
TRBJ1-5,TRBV4-1,.,.,CASSQVQGLGNQPQHF,TGCGCCAGCAGCCAAGTCCAGGGGTTGGGCAATCAGCCCCAGCATTTT
TRBJ2-4,TRBV21-1,.,.,CASGTQGFAKNIQYF,TGTGCCAGCGGAACACAGGGGTTTGCCAAAAACATTCAGTACTTC
TRBJ1-2,TRBV6-5,.,.,CASSYTRVHGYTF,TGTGCCAGCAGTTACACCAGGGTGCATGGCTACACCTTC
TRBJ2-1,TRBV19,.,.,CASSKQGMNEQFF,TGTGCCAGTAGTAAGCAGGGAATGAATGAGCAGTTCTTC
TRBJ2-7,TRBV27,TRBD2,.,CASSRLAEPYEQYF,TGTGCCAGCAGTAGACTAGCGGAGCCCTACGAGCAGTACTTC
TRBJ2-1,TRBV6-5,TRBD2,few,CASSSLEAGISNEQFF,TGTGCCAGCAGTTCCCTAGAAGCGGGAATTTCAAATGAGCAGTTCTTC
TRBJ1-4,TRBV5-8,TRBD1,.,CASSHVDRGSEKLFF,TGTGCCAGCAGCCACGTGGACAGGGGAAGCGAAAAACTGTTTTTT
TRBJ1-5,TRBV4-1,.,.,CASSPTQGDNQPQHF,TGCGCCAGCAGCCCCACCCAGGGAGACAATCAGCCCCAGCATTTT